A few counts support the clone carrying this T cell receptor (beta chain). Its antigen is not known. This record belongs to a study of STAT5B mutations in CD4+ large granular lymphocyte leukemia. About the study: Among healthy controls, a particular HLA allele went with more CDR3 'QG' motifs. General study points: 25% of private leukemic clonotypes occurred rarely in other patients' non-leukemic repertoires. Patient CD4-sorted repertoires looked more clonal than healthy CD4+ repertoires, even without putative leukemic clones.

From germline, CDR1 is SGHVS and CDR2 FNYEAQ. The CDR3 has 14 amino acids. V dropped 1 base and J dropped 1; count of bases not matched to a gene: 0. Produced via immunoSEQ multiplex PCR; TCRdb's table is partial and in-frame only. The sample contains over 25,000 clones, around 72% of which appear only once. V is TRBV7-6 and J is TRBJ1-1; 7 bases match TRBD1. This TCR came from a human donor in good health. Sequencing was carried out using CD4+ T cells from blood buffy coats. CDR3 in amino acids: CASSLDRGNTEAFF. The CDR3 region has the DNA TGTGCCAGCAGCTTAGACAGGGGGAACACTGAAGCTTTCTTT.